The present T cell receptor beta chain was sequenced within a study of CD8 T cells in Susac syndrome. Study as a whole: The Susac syndrome patients that were sequenced included roughly six with active disease and eight in remission.

V lost 1 base and J lost 1; bases outside the gene matches: 22. The CDR3 totals 22 residues. Germline V gene data show CDR1 as SGHRS and CDR2 as YFSETQ. Sequencing of TCR beta was carried out in blood CD8+ and CD4+ T cells. The RNA, about 0.5 to 1 ug, was put through reverse transcription using random hexamers. TCRdb analysed the immunoSEQ multiplex PCR reads with MiXCR anew, one entry per CDR3 protein. This sample has some 200,000 distinct CDR3 sequences, with over 75% found just once. This chain connects TRBV5-1 to TRBJ2-5; TRBD1 matches at 10 bases. The origin of this receptor is a human donor with Susac syndrome. The material sequenced was CD4+ T cells from PBMCs. This CDR3 is CASSLLATGGLWSGTFQETQYF. Written as DNA, the CDR3 is TGCGCCAGCAGCTTGCTCGCGACAGGGGGCTTGTGGAGCGGGACATTCCAAGAGACCCAGTACTTC.